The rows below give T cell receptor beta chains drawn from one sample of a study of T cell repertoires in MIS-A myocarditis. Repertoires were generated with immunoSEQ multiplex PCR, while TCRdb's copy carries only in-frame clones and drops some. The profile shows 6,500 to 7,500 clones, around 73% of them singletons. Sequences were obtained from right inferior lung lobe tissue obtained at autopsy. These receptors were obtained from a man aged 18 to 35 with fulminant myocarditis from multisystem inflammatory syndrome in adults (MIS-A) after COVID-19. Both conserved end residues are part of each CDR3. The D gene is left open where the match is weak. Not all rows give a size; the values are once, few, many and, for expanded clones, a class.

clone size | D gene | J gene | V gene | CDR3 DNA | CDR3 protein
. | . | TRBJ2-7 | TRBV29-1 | TGCAGCGTTGAGGTACAGGGCCTCAAAAACGAGCAGTACTTC | CSVEVQGLKNEQYF
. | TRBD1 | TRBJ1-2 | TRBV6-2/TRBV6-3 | TGTGCCAGCAGTTACGTCCGGACAGGTCATAACTATGGCTACACCTTC | CASSYVRTGHNYGYTF
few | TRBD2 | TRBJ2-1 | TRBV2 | TGTGCCAGCTGCAGAGCGGGAGCACACTACAATGAGCAGTTCTTC | CASCRAGAHYNEQFF
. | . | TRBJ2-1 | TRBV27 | TGTGCCAGCAGTTTTATGGGGTCTTCGGGCAATGAGCAGTTCTTC | CASSFMGSSGNEQFF
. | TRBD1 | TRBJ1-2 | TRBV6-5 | TGTGCCAGCAGTAGGACAGGGACGTCTCGGGGCTACACCTTC | CASSRTGTSRGYTF
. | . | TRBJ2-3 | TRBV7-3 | TGTGCCAGCAGCTTGGGGGGGCCCGATACGCAGTATTTT | CASSLGGPDTQYF
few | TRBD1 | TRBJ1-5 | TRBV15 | TGTGCCACCAGCAGCGGGACCAGGGGGAATCAGCCCCAGCATTTT | CATSSGTRGNQPQHF
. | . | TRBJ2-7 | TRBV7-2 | TGTGCCAGCAGCTTACGGCCGTACGAGCAGTACTTC | CASSLRPYEQYF
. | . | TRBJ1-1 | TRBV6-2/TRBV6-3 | TGTGCCAGCAGTTACTCGCCGGGTAATGAAGCTTTCTTT | CASSYSPGNEAFF
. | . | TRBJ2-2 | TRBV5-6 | TGTGCCAGCAGCTTGGTCCAGGGCGACACCGGGGAGCTGTTTTTT | CASSLVQGDTGELFF
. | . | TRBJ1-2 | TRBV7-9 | TGTGCCAGCAGCGGGACGGGGGTTGACTATGGCTACACCTTC | CASSGTGVDYGYTF
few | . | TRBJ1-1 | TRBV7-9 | TGTACCAGCAGTTATCAGGAAGCTTTCTTT | CTSSYQEAFF
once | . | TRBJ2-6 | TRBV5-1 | TGCGCCAGCGATTCAACTGGGGCCAACGTCCTGACTTTC | CASDSTGANVLTF
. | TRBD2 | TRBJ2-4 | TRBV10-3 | TGTGCCACATGTCCAGGTCTCGGGGGGGAGGCCAAAAACATTCAGTACTTC | CATCPGLGGEAKNIQYF
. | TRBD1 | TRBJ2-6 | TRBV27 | TGTGCCAGCAGTACCCCATCCGGGACAGGGTTGGGGTCTGGGGCCAACGTCCTGACTTTC | CASSTPSGTGLGSGANVLTF
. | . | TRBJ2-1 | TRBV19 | TGTGCCAGTGGGATCGGACGTGAGCAGTTCTTC | CASGIGREQFF
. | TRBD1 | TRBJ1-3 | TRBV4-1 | TGCGCCAGCAGGACGGGACAGTACTCTGGAAACACCATATATTTT | CASRTGQYSGNTIYF
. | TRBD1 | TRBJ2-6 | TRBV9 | TGTGCCAGCAGTCACCGGGACAGGGGGTCTGGGGCCAACGTCCTGACTTTC | CASSHRDRGSGANVLTF
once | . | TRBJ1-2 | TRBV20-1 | TGCAGTGCTAGTAACAGGGTCGGAGGCTACACCTTC | CSASNRVGGYTF
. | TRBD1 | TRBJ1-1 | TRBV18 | TGTGCCAGCTCGCCATTCGGACAGGGGGGGAACACTGAAGCTTTCTTT | CASSPFGQGGNTEAFF
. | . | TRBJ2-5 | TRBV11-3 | TGTGCCAGCAGCGAAGGCCAAGAGACCCAGTACTTC | CASSEGQETQYF
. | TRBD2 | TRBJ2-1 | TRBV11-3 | TGTGCCAGCAGCCCAGGGACTAGCGGGATAAGCGGGGAGCAGTTCTTC | CASSPGTSGISGEQFF
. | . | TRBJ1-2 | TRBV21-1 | TGTGCCAGCAGCAGGGACAGGGGGCATTGTGCCCTCTATGGCTACACCTTC | CASSRDRGHCALYGYTF
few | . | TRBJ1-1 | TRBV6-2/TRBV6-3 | TGTGCCAGCAGCCCCTCGGACAGTTACACTGAAGCTTTCTTT | CASSPSDSYTEAFF
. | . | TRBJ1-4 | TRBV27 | TGTGCCAGCAGTCCTTTGACTAATGAAAAACTGTTTTTT | CASSPLTNEKLFF
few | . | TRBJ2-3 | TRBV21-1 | TGTGCCAGCGTGGGACTAGCGGGCTCCACAGATACGCAGTATTTT | CASVGLAGSTDTQYF
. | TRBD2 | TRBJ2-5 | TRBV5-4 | TGTGCCAGCAGCTTAACTAGCGGGGGAGAGACCCAGTACTTC | CASSLTSGGETQYF
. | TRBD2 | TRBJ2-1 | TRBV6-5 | TGTGCCAGCAGCCCCTTGGGGGGGAGCCAGCAGTTCTTC | CASSPLGGSQQFF
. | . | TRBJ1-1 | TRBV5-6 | TGTGCCAGCAGCTTGTGGGGGGCCCCCACTGAAGCTTTCTTT | CASSLWGAPTEAFF
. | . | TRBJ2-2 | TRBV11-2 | TGTGCCAGCAGCTTAAGACTAGAGGGGGAGCTGTTTTTT | CASSLRLEGELFF
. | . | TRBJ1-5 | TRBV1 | TGCACCAGCAGCCAGAGGACAGGGGATCAGCCCCAGCATTTT | CTSSQRTGDQPQHF
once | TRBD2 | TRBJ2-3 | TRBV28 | TGTGCCAGCAGCTCCGGGACTAGCGTGAATACGCAGTATTTT | CASSSGTSVNTQYF
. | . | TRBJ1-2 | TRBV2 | TGTGCCAGCAGTGACAACGCTAACTATGGCTACACCTTC | CASSDNANYGYTF
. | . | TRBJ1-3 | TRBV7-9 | TGTGCCAGCAGCTACTCCTCCTCTGGAAACACCATATATTTT | CASSYSSSGNTIYF
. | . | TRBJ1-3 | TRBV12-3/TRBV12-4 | TGTGCCAGCACTCCGAACTCTGGAAACACCATATATTTT | CASTPNSGNTIYF
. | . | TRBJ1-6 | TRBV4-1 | TGCGCCAGCAGCCAAGGGGTGGGGGTATTCGTGTCACCCCTCCACTTT | CASSQGVGVFVSPLHF
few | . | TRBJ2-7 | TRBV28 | TGTGCCAGCAGTCCCCATCTTACCTACGAGCAGTACTTC | CASSPHLTYEQYF
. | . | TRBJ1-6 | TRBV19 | TGTGCCAGTAGCGGAGGACACGATAATAATTCACCCCTCCACTTT | CASSGGHDNNSPLHF
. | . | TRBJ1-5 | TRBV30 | TGTGCCTGGAGTGTAGGGGCAGACGTTTATAGCAATCAGCCCCAGCATTTT | CAWSVGADVYSNQPQHF
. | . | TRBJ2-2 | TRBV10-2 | TGCGCCAGCAGTGAGGGTCTATATGGGGAGCTGTTTTTT | CASSEGLYGELFF
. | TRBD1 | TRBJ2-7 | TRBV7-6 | TGTGCCAGCAGCGCCGGACAGGAGTACTCCTACGAGCAGTACTTC | CASSAGQEYSYEQYF
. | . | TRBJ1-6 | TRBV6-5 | TGTGCCAGCAGTTCCGACAGAGCCCTGACACCCCTCCACTTT | CASSSDRALTPLHF
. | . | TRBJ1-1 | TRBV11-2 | TGTGCCAGCAGCTTATTGACGGGCTCGAACACTGAAGCTTTCTTT | CASSLLTGSNTEAFF
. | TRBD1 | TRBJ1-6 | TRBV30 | TGTGCCTGGAAGTCGGGACAGTATAATTCACCCCTCCACTTT | CAWKSGQYNSPLHF
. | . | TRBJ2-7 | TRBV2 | TGTGCCAGCAGTACTTATTACTACGAGCAGTACTTC | CASSTYYYEQYF
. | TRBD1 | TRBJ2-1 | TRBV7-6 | TGTGCCAGCAGCCGGACAGGGGTAGGCAATGAGCAGTTCTTC | CASSRTGVGNEQFF
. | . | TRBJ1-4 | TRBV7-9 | TGTGCCAGCAGCTCAAATCAAAGGGAAAAACTGTTTTTT | CASSSNQREKLFF
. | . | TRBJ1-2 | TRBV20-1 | TGCAGTGTCACCCCGAACTATGGCTACACCTTC | CSVTPNYGYTF
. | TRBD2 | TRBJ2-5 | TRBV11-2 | TGTGCCAGCAGCTTAAAGGGACTAGCGGGAGTTAAGGAGACCCAGTACTTC | CASSLKGLAGVKETQYF
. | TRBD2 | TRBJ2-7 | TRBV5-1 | TGCGCCAGCAGCTTGGGGGGACTAGCGGGGGCCTCCTACGAGCAGTACTTC | CASSLGGLAGASYEQYF
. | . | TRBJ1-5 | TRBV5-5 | TGTGCCAGCAGCTTGGAAGGTGGTAATCAGCCCCAGCATTTT | CASSLEGGNQPQHF
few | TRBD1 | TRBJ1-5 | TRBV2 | TGTGCCAGCAGCGCAGACAGGGGTACGCAGCCCCAGCATTTT | CASSADRGTQPQHF
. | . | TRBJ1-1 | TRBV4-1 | TGCGCCAGCAGCCAAGTATTACGGGTGAACACTGAAGCTTTCTTT | CASSQVLRVNTEAFF